The TCR beta chain described here comes from a study of blood T cell repertoires in COVID-19. Whole-study context: Samples taken during acute and convalescent COVID-19 were collected in the United States, Italy and Spain.

Followed over time, Seattle patients had been enrolled while infection was active. Original methodology: Amplifying reference gene primers gave estimates of nucleated cell counts. Measured with immunoSEQ multiplex PCR; TCRdb has only the in-frame clones, and not every one. V and J calls and clone size are given by that table; D and trimming were obtained from the DNA. Among nearly 350,000 clones, 80% to 90% were seen once, and the ten largest hold nearly 6.5%. The CDR3 has 12 amino acids. V gave up 5 bases and J gave up 8 bases, with 9 bases separating them. Germline values: CDR1 SGHAT, CDR2 FQNNGV. This clone was picked up one time.

This chain joins TRBV11-2 and TRBJ2-2, with unresolved D. The sequenced sample consisted of peripheral blood. The sequence derives from a woman aged 50 to 60 with COVID-19, enrolled during active disease. The CDR3 spells CASSPGEGELFF. CDR3 nucleotides: TGTGCCAGCAGCCCAGGCGAAGGGGAGCTGTTTTTT. The entire variable domain, with the rest obtained from reference TRBV11-2 and TRBJ2-2, is as follows: EAGVAQSPRYKIIEKRQSVAFWCNPISGHATLYWYQQILGQGPKLLIQFQNNGVVDDSQLPKDRFSAERLKGVDSTLKIQPAKLEDSAVYLCASSPGEGELFFGEGSRLTVL.